This is a list of T cell receptor beta chains from one sample in a study of cytomegalovirus exposure and HLA in healthy donors. The repertoire was sequenced with immunoSEQ multiplex PCR; TCRdb's copy has only in-frame clones and lacks some. The sample lists about 190,000 clones, approximately 82% occurring once. Input material: PBMCs. These receptor sequences come from a woman between 45 and 65 years old in good health and CMV-seropositive. Each CDR3 is given with its conserved first and last residue. The D gene is left open where the match is weak. Only some rows state a clone size, as once, few, many or a class for expanded clones.

size: -
D: -
J: TRBJ2-5
V: TRBV7-8
CDR3: CASSFSGQETQYF
DNA: TGTGCCAGCAGCTTTTCGGGGCAAGAGACCCAGTACTTC

size: -
D: -
J: TRBJ1-4
V: TRBV20-1
CDR3: CSAPGKEKLFF
DNA: TGCAGTGCCCCCGGGAAGGAAAAACTGTTTTTT

size: once
D: -
J: TRBJ2-7
V: TRBV6-5
CDR3: CASKTTGREPYEQYF
DNA: TGTGCCAGCAAAACCACCGGCAGGGAACCCTACGAGCAGTACTTC

size: -
D: -
J: TRBJ1-1
V: TRBV6-1
CDR3: CASSVGQFMNTEAFF
DNA: TGTGCCAGCAGTGTAGGACAGTTCATGAACACTGAAGCTTTCTTT

size: -
D: -
J: TRBJ2-3
V: TRBV5-1
CDR3: CASKLGAAILTDTQYF
DNA: TGCGCCAGCAAGCTTGGGGCCGCCATACTTACAGATACGCAGTATTTT

size: -
D: TRBD2
J: TRBJ2-7
V: TRBV11-2
CDR3: CASSRGRRGGPGYEQYF
DNA: TGTGCCAGCAGCCGAGGGAGGCGGGGGGGCCCGGGCTACGAGCAGTACTTC

size: -
D: -
J: TRBJ1-1
V: TRBV5-8
CDR3: CASSPQGLMNTEAFF
DNA: TGTGCCAGCAGCCCCCAGGGACTTATGAACACTGAAGCTTTCTTT

size: -
D: -
J: TRBJ2-7
V: TRBV5-1
CDR3: CASNKGQDYEQYF
DNA: TGCGCCAGCAACAAGGGACAAGACTACGAGCAGTACTTC

size: -
D: -
J: TRBJ1-1
V: TRBV19
CDR3: CASTGVRNTEAFF
DNA: TGTGCCAGTACGGGGGTTAGGAACACTGAAGCTTTCTTT

size: -
D: -
J: TRBJ1-4
V: TRBV5-1
CDR3: CASSLALGVNEKLFF
DNA: TGCGCCAGCAGCTTGGCCCTAGGGGTTAATGAAAAACTGTTTTTT

size: few
D: -
J: TRBJ2-7
V: TRBV5-6
CDR3: CASSPYRAYEQYF
DNA: TGTGCCAGCAGCCCCTACAGGGCCTACGAGCAGTACTTC

size: -
D: -
J: TRBJ2-5
V: TRBV15
CDR3: CATSREADFSETQYF
DNA: TGTGCCACCAGCAGGGAGGCGGACTTTAGCGAGACCCAGTACTTC

size: -
D: -
J: TRBJ2-2
V: TRBV6-1
CDR3: CASSTGFGELFF
DNA: TGTGCCAGCAGCACAGGGTTCGGGGAGCTGTTTTTT

size: -
D: -
J: TRBJ2-3
V: TRBV7-6
CDR3: CASSLEDSFTDTQYF
DNA: TGTGCCAGCAGCTTAGAGGACAGCTTCACAGATACGCAGTATTTT

size: -
D: -
J: TRBJ1-1
V: TRBV5-1
CDR3: CASSLATTGSTEAFF
DNA: TGCGCCAGCAGCTTGGCTACTACAGGGAGCACTGAAGCTTTCTTT

size: -
D: -
J: TRBJ1-1
V: TRBV7-2
CDR3: CASSWGLNTEAFF
DNA: TGTGCCAGCAGCTGGGGGCTGAACACTGAAGCTTTCTTT

size: -
D: TRBD2
J: TRBJ2-1
V: TRBV5-1
CDR3: CASSLVLSGGADEQFF
DNA: TGCGCCAGCAGCTTGGTACTAAGCGGGGGGGCCGATGAGCAGTTCTTC

size: -
D: TRBD1
J: TRBJ2-7
V: TRBV7-9
CDR3: CASSLAGGTEQYF
DNA: TGTGCCAGCAGCCTGGCAGGGGGCACCGAGCAGTACTTC

size: -
D: -
J: TRBJ2-1
V: TRBV19
CDR3: CASSDRARDREQFF
DNA: TGTGCCAGTAGTGACCGGGCTCGGGATCGTGAGCAGTTCTTC

size: -
D: -
J: TRBJ2-3
V: TRBV27
CDR3: CASRYLAAGVVSGTDTQYF
DNA: TGTGCCAGCAGGTATCTAGCTGCAGGGGTCGTTAGCGGCACAGATACGCAGTATTTT

size: -
D: -
J: TRBJ1-2
V: TRBV29-1
CDR3: CSVEAGNGYTF
DNA: TGCAGCGTTGAAGCGGGGAATGGCTACACCTTC

size: -
D: -
J: TRBJ1-6
V: TRBV27
CDR3: CASSFSGDSPLHF
DNA: TGTGCCAGCAGTTTTTCGGGAGATTCACCCCTCCACTTT

size: -
D: TRBD2
J: TRBJ2-3
V: TRBV4-2
CDR3: CASSQETTSGGADTQYF
DNA: TGTGCCAGCAGCCAAGAAACTACTAGCGGGGGGGCAGATACGCAGTATTTT

size: -
D: TRBD1
J: TRBJ1-1
V: TRBV6-1
CDR3: CASSVNQGATEAFF
DNA: TGTGCCAGCAGTGTTAATCAGGGGGCCACTGAAGCTTTCTTT

size: -
D: -
J: TRBJ2-2
V: TRBV28
CDR3: CASSLLGGAPNTGELFF
DNA: TGTGCCAGCAGTTTATTGGGGGGGGCCCCGAACACCGGGGAGCTGTTTTTT

size: -
D: -
J: TRBJ1-1
V: TRBV5-4
CDR3: CASSLSGLLMNTEAFF
DNA: TGTGCCAGCAGCTTGTCAGGGCTGTTAATGAACACTGAAGCTTTCTTT

size: -
D: TRBD2
J: TRBJ2-7
V: TRBV27
CDR3: CASSLFGGGPGYEQYF
DNA: TGTGCCAGCAGTTTATTTGGCGGGGGGCCGGGATACGAGCAGTACTTC